This T cell receptor beta chain is from a study of early T cells in non-severe SARS-CoV-2 infection. Turning to the study itself: From unsorted whole blood, bulk RNA was sequenced, and the chains remained unpaired. General study findings and limits: Database matching using VDJdb favored anti-spike CD8 responses, with private and CD4 specificities left missing.

This clonotype counts as medium-sized (0.01 to 0.1%). Its specificity is unknown. Germline loops: CDR1 MNHEY, CDR2 SVGEGT. The CDR3 runs to 12 residues. Trimming stripped 4 bases from V and 2 bases from J, with 6 bases between. Unique molecular identifiers were attached to individual cDNA molecules. TCRdb ran MiXCR on the 5' RACE reads and lists one entry per CDR3 protein. Among about 27,000 distinct CDR3 sequences listed, 4.5% to 6% were seen once. This chain uses TRBV6-2 or TRBV6-3 with TRBJ2-7; perhaps TRBD1 as D (5 bases). The sequenced sample was whole blood. This TCR derives from an adult who was a healthcare worker with PCR-confirmed SARS-CoV-2 infection or an uninfected control (not recorded which). In DNA form, the CDR3 reads TGTGCCAGCAGTTTGACAGCCTACGAGCAGTACTTC. Translated, it gives CASSLTAYEQYF.